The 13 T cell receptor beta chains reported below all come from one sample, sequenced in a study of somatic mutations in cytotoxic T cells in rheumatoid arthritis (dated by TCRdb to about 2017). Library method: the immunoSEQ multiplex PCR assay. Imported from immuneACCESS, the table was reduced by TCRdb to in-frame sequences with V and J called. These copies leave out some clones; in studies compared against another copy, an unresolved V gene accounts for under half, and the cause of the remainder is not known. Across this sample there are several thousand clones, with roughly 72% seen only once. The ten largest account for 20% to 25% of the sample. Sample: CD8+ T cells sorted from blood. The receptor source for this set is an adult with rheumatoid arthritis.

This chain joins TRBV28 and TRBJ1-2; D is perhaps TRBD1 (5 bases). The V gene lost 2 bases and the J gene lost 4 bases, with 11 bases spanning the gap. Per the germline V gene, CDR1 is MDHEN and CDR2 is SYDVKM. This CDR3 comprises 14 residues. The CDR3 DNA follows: TGTGCCAGCAGTTTAACAGTGGGGCGCTATGGCTACACCTTC. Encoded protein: CASSLTVGRYGYTF.

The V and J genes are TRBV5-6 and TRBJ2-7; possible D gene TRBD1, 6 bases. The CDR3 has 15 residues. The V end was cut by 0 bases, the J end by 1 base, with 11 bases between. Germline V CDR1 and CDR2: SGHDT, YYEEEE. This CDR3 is CASSLGRTDSYEQYF. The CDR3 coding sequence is TGTGCCAGCAGCTTGGGCCGGACAGATTCCTACGAGCAGTACTTC.

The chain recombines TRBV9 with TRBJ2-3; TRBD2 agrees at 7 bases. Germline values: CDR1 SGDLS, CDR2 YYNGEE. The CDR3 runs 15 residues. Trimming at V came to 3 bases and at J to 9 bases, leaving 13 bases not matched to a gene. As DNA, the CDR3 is TGTGCCAGCAGCGAGACTAGCAGGGAAGTAGGAACGCAGTATTTT. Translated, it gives CASSETSREVGTQYF.

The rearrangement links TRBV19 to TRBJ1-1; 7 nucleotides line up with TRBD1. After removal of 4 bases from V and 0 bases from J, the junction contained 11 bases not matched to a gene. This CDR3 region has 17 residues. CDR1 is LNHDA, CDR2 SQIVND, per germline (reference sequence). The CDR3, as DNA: TGTGCCAGTAGTACGGGACAGCTCCTCGGGATGAACACTGAAGCTTTCTTT. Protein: CASSTGQLLGMNTEAFF.

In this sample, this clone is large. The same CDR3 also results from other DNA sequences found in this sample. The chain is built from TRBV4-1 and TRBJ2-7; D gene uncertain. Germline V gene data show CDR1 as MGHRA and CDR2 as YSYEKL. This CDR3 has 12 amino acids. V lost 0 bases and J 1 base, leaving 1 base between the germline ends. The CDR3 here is CASSQDSYEQYF. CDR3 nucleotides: TGCGCCAGCAGCCAAGATTCCTACGAGCAGTACTTC.

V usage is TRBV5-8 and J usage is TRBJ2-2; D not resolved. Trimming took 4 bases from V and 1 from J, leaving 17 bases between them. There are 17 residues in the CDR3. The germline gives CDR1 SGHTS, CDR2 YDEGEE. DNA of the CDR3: TGTGCCAGCAGCCCGCCATTGGTCCCGTTGAACACCGGGGAGCTGTTTTTT. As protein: CASSPPLVPLNTGELFF.

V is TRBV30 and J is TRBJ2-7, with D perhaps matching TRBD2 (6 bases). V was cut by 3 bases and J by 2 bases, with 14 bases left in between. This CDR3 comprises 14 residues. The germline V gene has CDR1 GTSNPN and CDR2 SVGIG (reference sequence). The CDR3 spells CAWSLAAGTYEQYF. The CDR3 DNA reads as TGTGCCTGGAGCCTGGCAGCGGGTACCTACGAGCAGTACTTC.

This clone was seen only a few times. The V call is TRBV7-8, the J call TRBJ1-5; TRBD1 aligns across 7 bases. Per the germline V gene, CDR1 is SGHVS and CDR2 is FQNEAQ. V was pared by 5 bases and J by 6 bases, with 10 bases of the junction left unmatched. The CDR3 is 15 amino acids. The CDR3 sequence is CASSQRQGPSQPQHF. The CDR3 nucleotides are TGTGCCAGCAGCCAACGACAGGGTCCATCTCAGCCCCAGCATTTT.

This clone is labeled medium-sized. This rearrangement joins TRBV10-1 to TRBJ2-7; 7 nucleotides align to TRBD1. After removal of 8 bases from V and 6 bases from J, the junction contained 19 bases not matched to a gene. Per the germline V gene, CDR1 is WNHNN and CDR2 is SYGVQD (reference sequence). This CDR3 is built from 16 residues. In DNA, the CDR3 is TGCGCCAGCCCTGGTAGGGGGCGCCCCGGTAGGCGCGAGCAGTACTTC. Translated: CASPGRGRPGRREQYF.

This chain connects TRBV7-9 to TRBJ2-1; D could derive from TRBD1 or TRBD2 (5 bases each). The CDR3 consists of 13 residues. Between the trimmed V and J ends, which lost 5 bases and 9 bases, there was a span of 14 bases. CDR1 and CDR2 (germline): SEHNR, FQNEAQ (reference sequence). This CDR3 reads CASSLGAVSEQFF. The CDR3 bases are TGTGCCAGCAGCCTCGGGGCCGTCTCTGAGCAGTTCTTC.

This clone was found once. CDR3 DNA sequence: TGCAGCGTTAAATCCGGCAGGGGGGGGGAGACCCAGTACTTC. Protein product: CSVKSGRGGETQYF. V usage is TRBV29-1 and J usage is TRBJ2-5; D could derive from TRBD1 or TRBD2 (7 bases each). Per germline, CDR1 SQVTM and CDR2 ANQGSEA. The length of the CDR3 is 14 residues. The V and J ends lost 5 bases and 5 bases respectively, with 18 bases between them.

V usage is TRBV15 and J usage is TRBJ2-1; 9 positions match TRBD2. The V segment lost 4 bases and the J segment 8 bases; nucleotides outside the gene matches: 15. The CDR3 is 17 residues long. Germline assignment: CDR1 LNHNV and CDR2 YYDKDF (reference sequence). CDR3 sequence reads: CATSTSPAGGISYEQFF. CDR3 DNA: TGTGCCACCAGCACCTCACCAGCGGGGGGCATCTCCTATGAGCAGTTCTTC.

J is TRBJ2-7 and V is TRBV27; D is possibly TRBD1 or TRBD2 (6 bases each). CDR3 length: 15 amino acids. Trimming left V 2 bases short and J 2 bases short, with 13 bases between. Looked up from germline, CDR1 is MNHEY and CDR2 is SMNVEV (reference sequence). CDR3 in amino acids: CASSLSGGGTYEQYF. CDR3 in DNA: TGTGCCAGCAGTTTAAGCGGAGGGGGAACCTACGAGCAGTACTTC.